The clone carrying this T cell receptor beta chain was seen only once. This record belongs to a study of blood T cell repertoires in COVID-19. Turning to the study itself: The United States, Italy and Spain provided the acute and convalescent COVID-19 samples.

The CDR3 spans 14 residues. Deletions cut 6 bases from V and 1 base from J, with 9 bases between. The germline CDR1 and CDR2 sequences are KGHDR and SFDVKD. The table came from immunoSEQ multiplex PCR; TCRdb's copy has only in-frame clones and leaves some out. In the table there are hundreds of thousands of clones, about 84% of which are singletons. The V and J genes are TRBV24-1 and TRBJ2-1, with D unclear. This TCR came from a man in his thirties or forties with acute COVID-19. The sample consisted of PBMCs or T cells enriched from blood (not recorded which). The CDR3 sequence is CATSQTSSYNEQFF. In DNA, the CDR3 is TGTGCCACCAGTCAAACAAGTTCCTACAATGAGCAGTTCTTC.